A single sample gave rise to the 28 T cell receptor beta chains below, sequenced in a study of CD8+CD57+ T cells in acquired aplastic anemia. Genomic DNA constituted the template upon which TCR beta VDJ and CDR3 profiling was performed. MiXCR, applied by TCRdb to the reads, yields one record per CDR3 protein. The top ten hold over 7.5% of the sample, which has 150,000 to 200,000 distinct CDR3 sequences, 40% to 50% seen once. Patients included in sequencing had previously demonstrated CD8+CD57+ cell expansion by flow cytometry. The sample taken for sequencing was sorted CD4+, CD8+, or CD8+CD57+ T cells (not recorded which) from PBMCs. These receptors came from a human donor with aplastic anemia.

This sequence joins TRBV10-3 and TRBJ2-2; the D gene is possibly TRBD2 (5 bases). The germline V gene encodes CDR1 ENHRY and CDR2 SYGVKD. V was shortened by 11 bases and J by 6 bases, with 13 bases between the two germline ends. The CDR3 covers 12 residues. CDR3 DNA sequence: TGTGCCGTCGGACTTAACCCCGGGGAGCTGTTTTTT. Protein product: CAVGLNPGELFF.

The V and J genes are TRBV10-3 and TRBJ1-3; tentatively, D is TRBD1 (5 bases). Germline CDR1 and CDR2: ENHRY and SYGVKD. Trimming shortened V by 3 bases and J by 8 bases, and 11 bases separated the two germline ends. The CDR3 is made up of 13 amino acids. As DNA, the CDR3 is TGTGCCATCAGTGACGATCAGGGCTACACCATATATTTT. Protein product: CAISDDQGYTIYF.

This clonotype was counted only a few times. This chain uses TRBV5-1 with TRBJ2-1; 7 bases line up with TRBD2. The CDR3 consists of 18 residues. J lost 1 base, V lost 4 bases, and 14 bases had no gene match. Germline CDR1 is SGHRS and CDR2 is YFSETQ. The CDR3 DNA follows: TGCGCCAGCAGCCGAAAAGCCTCTTCTAGCGGTTCCTACAATGAGCAGTTCTTC. Its translation: CASSRKASSSGSYNEQFF.

The table lists this clonotype with a few counts. The V and J genes are TRBV7-2 and TRBJ1-1; 8 bases agree with TRBD1. The germline V gene has CDR1 SGHTA and CDR2 FQGNSA. The CDR3 has 15 residues. With 5 bases clipped from V and 4 bases from J, the junction kept 9 bases outside the gene matches. The CDR3 sequence: CASSVDRAAGTEAFF. CDR3 in DNA: TGTGCCAGCAGCGTGGACAGGGCCGCGGGCACTGAAGCTTTCTTT.

This sequence joins TRBV11-1 and TRBJ2-7; D is unresolved. The CDR3 sequence is 16 residues long. V lost 5 bases, J lost 2 bases, and 19 bases lay in between. Germline V gene sequence: CDR1 SGHAT, CDR2 FQDESV (reference sequence). CDR3 residues: CASSHKSYEATYEQYF. The CDR3 DNA reads TGTGCCAGCAGCCACAAGAGCTATGAAGCAACCTACGAGCAGTACTTC.

Notes on this clonotype: One end of the junction fails to match germline, which may point to a read error. The CDR3: CASSLGVGANVLTF. The CDR3 DNA sequence: TGTGCTAGCAGCTTAGGGGTGGGGGCCAACGTCCTGACTTTC. The chain combines TRBV7-7 with TRBJ2-6; tentatively, D is TRBD1 (5 bases). Looked up from germline, CDR1 is SSHAT and CDR2 is FNYEAQ (reference sequence). CDR3 size: 14 residues.

V and J are TRBV5-1 and TRBJ2-2; 7 bases align to TRBD1. V trimming: 4 bases; J trimming: 1 base; junction bases outside the gene matches: 4. Germline CDR1 SGHRS, CDR2 YFSETQ. This CDR3 spans 15 amino acids. In nucleotides, the CDR3 is TGCGCCAGCAGCCCCGACAGGGTGAACACCGGGGAGCTGTTTTTT. It translates to CASSPDRVNTGELFF.

This rearrangement joins TRBV2 to TRBJ2-7; D unresolved. V lost 7 bases, J lost 3 bases, and 13 bases lay in between. CDR3 length: 13 amino acids. The germline gives CDR1 SNHLY, CDR2 FYNNEI. The CDR3 DNA sequence: TGTGCCAGCAAGCAGGCAATAAACTACGAGCAGTACTTC. This encodes CASKQAINYEQYF.

This clonotype has ten or more counts. The chain uses TRBV10-3 and TRBJ2-1; D is unresolved. The length of the CDR3 is 14 residues. Trimming removed 10 bases from V and 5 bases from J, with 18 bases in between. CDR1 and CDR2 from the germline V gene are ENHRY and SYGVKD. The CDR3 DNA reads as TGTGCCAGCACCCCCGTTCTGACCAACAATGAGCAGTTCTTC. Amino acids: CASTPVLTNNEQFF.

This clonotype has a count of ten or more. V and J are TRBV5-1 and TRBJ2-5; tentative D call: TRBD1 (6 bases). Germline V gene data show CDR1 as SGHRS and CDR2 as YFSETQ. V lost 1 base to trimming and J lost 4 bases, with 11 bases between them. The length of the CDR3 is 14 residues. CDR3 in amino acids: CASSLIRGGETQYF. CDR3 sequence (DNA): TGCGCCAGCAGCTTGATCAGGGGCGGAGAGACCCAGTACTTC. Variable domain in full (rest from reference TRBV5-1 and TRBJ2-5): KAGVTQTPRYLIKTRGQQVTLSCSPISGHRSVSWYQQTPGQGLQFLFEYFSETQRNKGNFPGRFSGRQFSNSRSEMNVSTLELGDSALYLCASSLIRGGETQYFGPGTRLLVL.

The chain recombines TRBV7-9 with TRBJ2-1; D is uncertain. V was clipped by 10 bases and J by 1 base, with 8 bases between them. The CDR3 totals 12 residues. From germline, CDR1 is SEHNR and CDR2 FQNEAQ (reference sequence). The CDR3 nucleotides read TGTGCCACCGGTAATTCCTACAATGAGCAGTTCTTC. This translates into CATGNSYNEQFF.

The rearrangement joins TRBV5-1 to TRBJ1-6; D remains unclear. The CDR3 runs to 13 residues. CDR1 is SGHRS and CDR2 is YFSETQ in the germline V gene. Trimming cost V 1 base and J 9 bases, with 8 bases left between them. CDR3 region: CASSLTQVSPLHF. The CDR3 region has the DNA TGCGCCAGCAGCTTGACGCAGGTTTCACCCCTCCACTTT.

This clonotype was picked up many times. This rearrangement joins TRBV11-2 to TRBJ1-5, with D hard to call. V shed 6 bases and J shed 10 bases, with 19 bases lying between them. CDR1 is SGHAT, CDR2 FQNNGV, per germline. The CDR3 length is 14 residues. DNA for the CDR3: TGTGCCAGCAGTTTGGGATTGTCGGGAAGCCCCCAGCATTTT. Its protein is CASSLGLSGSPQHF. The full variable domain, its missing parts supplied by reference TRBV11-2 and TRBJ1-5, is EAGVAQSPRYKIIEKRQSVAFWCNPISGHATLYWYQQILGQGPKLLIQFQNNGVVDDSQLPKDRFSAERLKGVDSTLKIQPAKLEDSAVYLCASSLGLSGSPQHFGDGTRLSIL.

A word on this clonotype: A much more abundant neighbour one base away suggests this may be a read error. The rearrangement uses TRBV19 and TRBJ2-3; D is unclear. Per germline, CDR1 LNHDA and CDR2 SQIVND (reference sequence). The CDR3 has 15 residues. CDR3 sequence reads: CASSQVVLPTDSQYF. CDR3 nucleotides: TGCGCCAGCAGCCAAGTAGTTTTGCCCACAGATTCGCAGTATTTT.

About this clonotype itself: A clone one base away is much larger, so this may be a read error. J is TRBJ1-2 and V is TRBV10-3, with 7 bases lining up with TRBD1. The CDR3 covers 15 residues. Germline V gives CDR1 ENHRY, CDR2 SYGVKD. CDR3 nucleotides: TGTGCCAGCAGTTACGAGCAGGGGGGGGCCTATGGCTACACCTTC. Translated: CASSYEQGGAYGYTF.

This clonotype was recorded many times. This chain connects TRBV11-2 to TRBJ2-5; 8 bases align to TRBD1. The V and J ends lost 6 bases and 7 bases, in that order; junction bases with no gene match: 7. The CDR3 length is 13 residues. In germline, CDR1 is SGHAT, CDR2 FQNNGV. In nucleotides, the CDR3 is TGTGCCAGCAGTTCCCAGGGGGCAGGGACCCAGTACTTC. It translates to CASSSQGAGTQYF. The full variable domain, rest sourced from reference TRBV11-2 and TRBJ2-5, is EAGVAQSPRYKIIEKRQSVAFWCNPISGHATLYWYQQILGQGPKLLIQFQNNGVVDDSQLPKDRFSAERLKGVDSTLKIQPAKLEDSAVYLCASSSQGAGTQYFGPGTRLLVL.

There are a few counts of this clonotype. The chain employs TRBV15 and TRBJ1-4; no definite D call. The CDR3 length is 15 residues. Per germline, CDR1 LNHNV and CDR2 YYDKDF (reference sequence). Deletions cut 3 bases from V and 7 bases from J, with 15 bases between. The CDR3 DNA reads TGTGCCACCAGCAGGGCGAACGCCGGCGGTGAAAAACTGTTTTTT. This translates into CATSRANAGGEKLFF.

The J gene is TRBJ1-1, the V gene TRBV6-1, with D perhaps TRBD1 (5 bases). The germline V and J ends were trimmed by 6 bases and 7 bases, with 18 bases remaining between them. Germline V lookup: CDR1 MNHNS, CDR2 SASEGT. This CDR3 is 14 amino acids long. The DNA of the CDR3 is TGTGCCAGCAGACGGGACGGCGGGAGTAATGAAGCTTTCTTT. Its translation is CASRRDGGSNEAFF.

Note on this clonotype: One end of the junction is discordant with germline, which a read error may explain. The chain links TRBV29-1 to TRBJ1-6, with D maybe TRBD1 (5 bases). In germline, CDR1 is SQVTM, CDR2 ANQGSEA. This CDR3 is built from 12 residues. The CDR3 is CSVEDSGTPLHF. The CDR3 nucleotides read TGCAGCGTCGAAGACAGCGGGACACCCCTCCACTTT.

This chain joins TRBV20-1 and TRBJ2-3; 7 bases are a match to TRBD2. The germline V gene encodes CDR1 DFQATT and CDR2 SNEGSKA (reference sequence). After removal of 1 base from V and 5 bases from J, the junction contained 9 bases not matched to a gene. The CDR3 is 15 amino acids. The CDR3 DNA follows: TGCAGTGCTAGAGTTCAGCGGGGAGTCGGAGATACGCAGTATTTT. The encoded protein is CSARVQRGVGDTQYF.

The chain joins TRBV2 to TRBJ1-2; D unclear. The CDR3 consists of 13 residues. Germline lookup yields CDR1 SNHLY and CDR2 FYNNEI. V shed 7 bases and J shed 2 bases, with 11 bases lying between them. Written as DNA, the CDR3 is TGTGCCAGCACACAAACCGTAAACTATGGCTACACCTTC. It is translated as CASTQTVNYGYTF.

A few counts support this clonotype. The J gene is TRBJ2-2, the V gene TRBV24-1; 9 bases line up with TRBD1. The CDR3 runs 14 residues. Per the germline V gene, CDR1 is KGHDR and CDR2 is SFDVKD. V dropped 5 bases and J dropped 6; count of bases not matched to a gene: 3. The CDR3: CATSGQGEAGELFF. As DNA, the CDR3 is TGTGCCACCAGTGGACAGGGGGAGGCCGGGGAGCTGTTTTTT.

This clonotype was seen ten or more times. This chain's CDR3 is CASSEYTDTQYF. In nucleotides, the CDR3 is TGTGCCAGCAGTGAATACACAGATACGCAGTATTTT. The V gene is TRBV2, the J gene TRBJ2-3; no definite D call. Germline loops: CDR1 SNHLY, CDR2 FYNNEI. Trimming pared 2 bases from V and 2 bases from J, leaving 2 bases between. The CDR3 is 12 residues long.

The chain couples TRBV20-1 to TRBJ1-1; the D gene is possibly TRBD1 (6 bases). Trimming pared 3 bases from V and 2 bases from J, leaving 10 bases between. The CDR3 runs to 13 residues. CDR1 is DFQATT and CDR2 is SNEGSKA in the germline V gene (reference sequence). The CDR3 DNA sequence: TGCAGTGCTAGGCTGGACAGAAACACTGAAGCTTTCTTT. Translation gives CSARLDRNTEAFF.

The chain uses TRBV11-1 and TRBJ2-7, with TRBD1 matching over 9 bases. This CDR3 region has 17 residues. V trimming: 5 bases; J trimming: 3 bases; junction bases outside the gene matches: 14. Per the germline V gene, CDR1 is SGHAT and CDR2 is FQDESV (reference sequence). The CDR3: CASSQESPGTGRYEQYF. The CDR3 region has the DNA TGTGCCAGCAGCCAGGAGAGCCCCGGGACAGGGCGCTACGAGCAGTACTTC. Looking up the rest from reference TRBV11-1 and TRBJ2-7 gives the full variable domain: EAEVAQSPRYKITEKSQAVAFWCDPISGHATLYWYRQILGQGPELLVQFQDESVVDDSQLPKDRFSAERLKGVDSTLKIQPAELGDSAMYLCASSQESPGTGRYEQYFGPGTRLTVT.

This clonotype was seen a few times. The chain couples TRBV20-1 to TRBJ2-7; D could derive from TRBD1 or TRBD2 (5 bases each). This CDR3 is built from 15 residues. V shed 6 bases and J shed 2 bases, with 20 bases lying between them. Germline CDR1 DFQATT, CDR2 SNEGSKA (reference sequence). The CDR3 region has the DNA TGCAGTGCCGACCGCATGGGGGACGGGGCCTACGAGCAGTACTTC. It translates to CSADRMGDGAYEQYF.

In its sample, this clonotype was seen once. This sequence joins TRBV5-1 and TRBJ1-2, with 7 nucleotides matching TRBD1. Germline trimming cut 3 bases from V and 3 bases from J; bases unmatched to any gene: 20. CDR1 SGHRS and CDR2 YFSETQ come from the germline V gene. There are 19 residues in the CDR3. CDR3 in amino acids: CASSSLKTGESRRDYGYTF. In DNA, the CDR3 is TGCGCCAGCAGCTCACTAAAAACAGGGGAGAGTAGGAGGGACTATGGCTACACCTTC.

This clonotype has at least ten counts. The rearrangement links TRBV12-3 or TRBV12-4 to TRBJ2-2; D gene ambiguous. The CDR3 runs 13 residues. V shed 4 bases and J shed 4 bases, with 7 bases lying between them. The DNA of the CDR3 is TGTGCCAGCAGTTACTTTTCCACCGGGGAGCTGTTTTTT. Amino acids: CASSYFSTGELFF.